This T cell receptor beta chain was found in a study of shared clonotypes between healthy human individuals. Remarks on this clone: Its matching antigen is unknown.

CDR3 length equals 14 residues. Trimming cost V 6 bases and J 7 bases; bases outside gene matches: 9. Germline-derived CDR1 and CDR2 are SNHLY and FYNNEI. Study-wide results and caveats: The generation probabilities recorded for non-shared clonotypes fell below those of clonotypes shared by all four donors.

Methods used by the authors: ImmunoSEQ junction-only sequences lacked quality scores, so their filtering differed. Assay: immunoSEQ multiplex PCR; the TCRdb copy retains only in-frame clones and omits some. That table gives V, J and clone size, and the DNA gave D and trimming. Of approximately 1,500,000 clones listed, 95% to 99% are singletons. This rearrangement joins TRBV2 to TRBJ2-7, with 10 bases aligning to TRBD1. Source material: naive CD4+ T cells sorted from blood. Subset defined: CD45RA+ positively selected. The receptor comes from a man aged 30-40 years in good health. The CDR3 loop is CASSDDRGLREQYF. DNA for the CDR3: TGTGCCAGCAGCGACGACAGGGGGCTCCGAGAGCAGTACTTC.